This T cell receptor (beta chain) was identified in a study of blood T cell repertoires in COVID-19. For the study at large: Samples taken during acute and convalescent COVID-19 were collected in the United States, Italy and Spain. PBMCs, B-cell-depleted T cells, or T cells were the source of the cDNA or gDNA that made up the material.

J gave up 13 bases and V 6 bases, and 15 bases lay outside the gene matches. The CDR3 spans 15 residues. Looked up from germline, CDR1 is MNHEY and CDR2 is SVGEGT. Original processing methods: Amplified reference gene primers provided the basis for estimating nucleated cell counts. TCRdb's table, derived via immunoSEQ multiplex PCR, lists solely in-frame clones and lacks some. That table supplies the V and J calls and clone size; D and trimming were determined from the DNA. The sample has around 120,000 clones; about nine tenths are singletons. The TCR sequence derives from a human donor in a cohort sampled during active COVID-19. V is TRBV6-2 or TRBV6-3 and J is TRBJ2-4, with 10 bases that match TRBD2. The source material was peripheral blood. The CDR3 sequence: CASSPSGGAKLRQYF. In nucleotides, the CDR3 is TGTGCCAGCAGCCCAAGCGGGGGGGCCAAACTTAGGCAGTACTTC.